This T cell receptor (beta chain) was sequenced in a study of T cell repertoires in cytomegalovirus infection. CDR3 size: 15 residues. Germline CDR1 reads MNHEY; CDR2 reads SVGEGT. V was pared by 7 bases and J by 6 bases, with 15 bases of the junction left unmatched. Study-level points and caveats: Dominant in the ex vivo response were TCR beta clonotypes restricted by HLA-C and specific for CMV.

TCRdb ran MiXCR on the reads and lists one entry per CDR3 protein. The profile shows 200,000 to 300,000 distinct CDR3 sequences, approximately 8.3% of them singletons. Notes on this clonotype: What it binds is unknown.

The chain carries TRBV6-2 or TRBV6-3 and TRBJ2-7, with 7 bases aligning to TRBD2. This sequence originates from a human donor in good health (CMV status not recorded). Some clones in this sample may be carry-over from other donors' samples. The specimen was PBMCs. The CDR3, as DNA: TGTGCCAGCAACCTCGCGGGACTACGCCTCCTCGAGCAGTACTTC. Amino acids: CASNLAGLRLLEQYF.